The sequence of this T cell receptor (beta chain) was determined in a study of PD-L1 blockade in urothelial cancer. The CDR3 covers 17 residues. J lost 2 bases, V lost 0 bases, and 5 bases had no gene match. CDR1 and CDR2 from the germline V gene are LNHNV and YYDKDF (reference sequence). Libraries were prepared by immunoSEQ multiplex PCR; TCRdb keeps only in-frame clonotypes and omits some of them. The sample shows around 63,000 clones, roughly 79% of them seen only once. Indicated time point: pretreatment peripheral blood. The number of samples from each patient was between 1 and 8, taken pretreatment and on-treatment.

The TCR sequence derives from a man aged 70 or older with urothelial cancer. The chain couples TRBV15 to TRBJ2-2, with 8 nucleotides matching TRBD1. Sample: PBMCs, taken around atezolizumab (anti-PD-L1) treatment. The CDR3, as DNA: TGTGCCACCAGCAGAGATCGTACAGGGGGAAACACCGGGGAGCTGTTTTTT. Translation: CATSRDRTGGNTGELFF.